The 9 T cell receptor beta chains below were found in one sample sequenced in a study of early T cells in non-severe SARS-CoV-2 infection. TCRdb reanalysed the 5' RACE reads using MiXCR and keeps one entry per CDR3 protein. The sample has approximately 79,000 distinct CDR3 sequences, approximately 13% seen once. The sequencing input was whole blood. All receptors derive from an adult who was a healthcare worker with PCR-confirmed SARS-CoV-2 infection or an uninfected control (not recorded which).

The sample holds a few counts of this clonotype. The rearrangement uses TRBV3-1 and TRBJ2-2; D unclear. Trimming cost V 0 bases and J 6 bases, with 8 bases left between them. There are 14 residues in the CDR3. Germline CDR1 and CDR2: LGHDT and YNNKEL (reference sequence). The CDR3 sequence: CASSQDYFSGELFF. The CDR3 region has the DNA TGTGCCAGCAGCCAAGATTACTTTTCCGGGGAGCTGTTTTTT.

Notes on this clonotype: A single base separates this from a much larger clone, so it may be a read error. This chain uses TRBV7-3 with TRBJ1-1; TRBD1 might be the D (6 bases). V shed 5 bases and J shed 1 base, with 14 bases lying between them. This CDR3 is 15 amino acids long. The germline V gene has CDR1 SGHTA and CDR2 FQGTGA. The CDR3 protein is CASSPWTAKNTEAFF. The CDR3 DNA is TGTGCCAGCAGCCCATGGACAGCGAAGAACACTGAAGCTTTCTTT.

This clonotype was picked up a small number of times. CDR3 in DNA: TGTGCCAGCGGAATGGGGGAAACCTACGAGCAGTACTTC. Its translation is CASGMGETYEQYF. V usage is TRBV6-5 and J usage is TRBJ2-7; D could derive from TRBD1 or TRBD2 (5 bases each). V lost 8 bases to trimming and J lost 2 bases, with 13 bases between them. Looked up from germline, CDR1 is MNHEY and CDR2 is SVGAGI. The CDR3 spans 13 residues.

This clonotype was found many times. The chain links TRBV4-1 to TRBJ1-4, with 7 bases fitting TRBD1. The CDR3 has 15 amino acids. Germline trimming cut 6 bases from V and 3 bases from J; bases unmatched to any gene: 7. Germline V gives CDR1 MGHRA, CDR2 YSYEKL. CDR3 protein: CASRPRQGANEKLFF. The CDR3 coding sequence is TGCGCCAGCAGGCCAAGACAGGGAGCTAATGAAAAACTGTTTTTT.

The chain links TRBV5-1 to TRBJ1-1; 9 bases line up with TRBD1. Germline V gene data show CDR1 as SGHRS and CDR2 as YFSETQ. The CDR3 runs 16 residues. V was pared by 3 bases and J by 1 base, with 7 bases of the junction left unmatched. CDR3 amino acids: CASSSQGARRNTEAFF. The CDR3, as DNA: TGCGCCAGCAGCTCACAGGGGGCGCGAAGGAACACTGAAGCTTTCTTT.

This clonotype was picked up a small number of times. J is TRBJ2-1 and V is TRBV18; 8 bases are a match to TRBD2. Germline CDR1 and CDR2: KGHSH and LQKENI. The ends lost 2 bases at V and 10 bases at J; junction bases unmatched: 10. CDR3 length equals 15 residues. CDR3 sequence: CASSPNGRAAHEQFF. For the CDR3, the DNA is TGTGCCAGCTCACCAAACGGGAGGGCCGCACACGAGCAGTTCTTC.

This clonotype was detected a few times. The V gene is TRBV18, the J gene TRBJ2-1, with TRBD2 as a possible D gene (6 bases). Germline values: CDR1 KGHSH, CDR2 LQKENI. The CDR3 has 15 residues. V lost 0 bases to trimming and J lost 10 bases, with 16 bases between them. The CDR3 sequence: CASSPPRGPAREQFF. Written as DNA, the CDR3 is TGTGCCAGCTCACCACCGCGGGGACCGGCACGGGAGCAGTTCTTC.

The chain carries TRBV29-1 and TRBJ2-1; D is perhaps TRBD2 (5 bases). The V gene's germline CDR1 is SQVTM and CDR2 ANQGSEA. The V and J ends lost 5 bases and 0 bases respectively, with 14 bases between them. The CDR3 has 15 amino acids. The CDR3 nucleotides read TGCAGCGTTATACATAGCGAGAGCTCCTACAATGAGCAGTTCTTC. Translated: CSVIHSESSYNEQFF.

This clonotype was counted a few times. The chain employs TRBV5-4 and TRBJ2-1; perhaps TRBD1 as D (5 bases). V shed 0 bases and J shed 1 base, with 8 bases lying between them. The CDR3 spans 15 residues. CDR1 is SGHNT and CDR2 is YYREEE in the germline V gene (reference sequence). This CDR3 is CASSLVGASYNEQFF. The CDR3 DNA reads as TGTGCCAGCAGCTTGGTTGGGGCTTCCTACAATGAGCAGTTCTTC.